Listed below are T cell receptor beta chains from one sample, sequenced in a study of OX40 agonist ivuxolimab in advanced cancers. Using immunoSEQ multiplex PCR, the repertoire was profiled, and TCRdb retains in-frame clones only, with some absent. The sample records 75,000 to 95,000 clones, more than 70% being singletons. The source was CD4+ or CD8+ T cells sorted from blood, collected in a trial of the OX40 agonist ivuxolimab. These receptors were taken from an adult with an advanced solid tumor such as melanoma, head and neck, liver or kidney cancer. CDR3s include the opening cysteine and the closing phenylalanine or tryptophan. D genes are given only for firm matches. The size of a clone is reported for some rows only, either as once, few or many, or as a class for expanded clones.

abundance	v_gene	d_gene	j_gene	CDR3nt	CDR3aa
NA	TRBV25-1	NA	TRBJ2-5	TGTGCCAGCAGTACCCTGGGCTCGGGGGAGACCCAGTACTTC	CASSTLGSGETQYF
NA	TRBV9	TRBD2	TRBJ2-1	TGTGCCAGCAGCGGACTAGCGGGAGACGCCTACAATGAGCAGTTCTTC	CASSGLAGDAYNEQFF
NA	TRBV28	NA	TRBJ2-6	TGTGCCAGCAGTTTTAGGGGGGCTGGGGCCAACGTCCTGACTTTC	CASSFRGAGANVLTF
NA	TRBV5-1	NA	TRBJ2-5	TGCGCCAGCGAGGGGAAGGGCAGAGAGACCCAGTACTTC	CASEGKGRETQYF
NA	TRBV5-1	TRBD1	TRBJ2-5	TGCGCCAGCAGCCTACGGACAGGGGAAGGGCAAGAGACCCAGTACTTC	CASSLRTGEGQETQYF
NA	TRBV7-9	NA	TRBJ1-2	TGTGCCAGCAGCTTCTCCGGCCAGGGCGGGGGCTACACCTTC	CASSFSGQGGGYTF
NA	TRBV6-1	NA	TRBJ1-4	TGTGCCAGCAGGTTGGCTAATGAAAAACTGTTTTTT	CASRLANEKLFF
NA	TRBV21-1	NA	TRBJ1-5	TGTGCCAGCCTAAAGGGGGTGCGAGGAAATCAGCCCCAGCATTTT	CASLKGVRGNQPQHF
NA	TRBV9	NA	TRBJ2-3	TGTGCCAGCAGCGTAGGTGGCAGACCCACAGATACGCAGTATTTT	CASSVGGRPTDTQYF
NA	TRBV7-9	TRBD2	TRBJ2-1	TGTGCCAGCACCCGACTAGCGGGGGCCTCAACTTCCTACAATGAGCAGTTCTTC	CASTRLAGASTSYNEQFF
NA	TRBV6-1	NA	TRBJ2-3	TGTGCCAGCAACGACTTGACAGATACGCAGTATTTT	CASNDLTDTQYF
NA	TRBV6-1	NA	TRBJ1-5	TGTGCCAGCAGTGAGCCCCGCTATAGCAATCAGCCCCAGCATTTT	CASSEPRYSNQPQHF
few	TRBV7-9	TRBD1	TRBJ1-2	TGTGCCAGCAGCTCAGGACAGGATGGTGGCTACACCTTC	CASSSGQDGGYTF
NA	TRBV19	TRBD1	TRBJ1-3	TGTGCCAGTAGTCGGGACAGGGGGATCCTCTCTGGAAACACCATATATTTT	CASSRDRGILSGNTIYF
NA	TRBV6-6	NA	TRBJ1-6	TGTGCCAGCAGTTACCCGCTGGACTGGGACGATTGGGCCCTCCACTTT	CASSYPLDWDDWALHF
NA	TRBV6-5	NA	TRBJ2-6	TGTGCCACCCTCGCGGACTCTGGGGCCAACGTCCTGACTTTC	CATLADSGANVLTF
NA	TRBV2	NA	TRBJ2-1	TGTGCCAGCAGTGCTTTGGGGGGGGGCCTTCAAGTTCGGTTCTTC	CASSALGGGLQVRFF
NA	TRBV7-7	NA	TRBJ2-5	TGTGCTAGCAGCTTAGCGCTCTCCGGGGGCCAAGAGACCCAGTACTTC	CASSLALSGGQETQYF
NA	TRBV6-1	TRBD2	TRBJ2-3	TGTGCCAGCTGCCCGGGGGGTCTCACAGATACGCAGTATTTT	CASCPGGLTDTQYF
NA	TRBV27	NA	TRBJ1-1	TGTGCCAGCAGTTTCCGGTTCAGGGCTGAGAACACTGAAGCTTTCTTT	CASSFRFRAENTEAFF
few	TRBV11-3	TRBD1	TRBJ1-6	TGTGCCAGCAGCCGACAGGGTAATTCACCCCTCCACTTT	CASSRQGNSPLHF
NA	TRBV19	NA	TRBJ2-7	TGTGCCAGTAGTATAACCAGGGGATCCTACGAGCAGTACTTC	CASSITRGSYEQYF
once	TRBV28	NA	TRBJ1-3	TGTGCCAGCAGTTCATTTTGGAGTGGAAACACCATATATTTT	CASSSFWSGNTIYF
NA	TRBV2	NA	TRBJ2-3	TGTGCCAGCAGTGAAGGGGCGGCTTACACAGATACGCAGTATTTT	CASSEGAAYTDTQYF
once	TRBV29-1	NA	TRBJ2-6	TGCAGCGCCCCGGTTTCTGGGGCCAACGTCCTGACTTTC	CSAPVSGANVLTF
NA	TRBV5-4	TRBD1	TRBJ1-4	TGTGCCAGCAGAGCGGGATTGCAGGGGGGTGAAAAACTGTTTTTT	CASRAGLQGGEKLFF
few	TRBV23-1	TRBD1	TRBJ1-5	TGCGCCAGCAGTCCGGGACAGAAGAATCAGCCCCAGCATTTT	CASSPGQKNQPQHF
few	TRBV7-3	TRBD1	TRBJ2-3	TGTGCCAGCAGCACTCTACCGGGACAGGGAGGGGGTACGCAGTATTTT	CASSTLPGQGGGTQYF
NA	TRBV19	NA	TRBJ1-1	TGTGCCAGTAGGGGGTTCGCGGAGGTCACTGAAGCTTTCTTT	CASRGFAEVTEAFF
once	TRBV10-3	NA	TRBJ2-5	TGTGCCATATCTGCCCCGGGCGGGTCAGAGACCCAGTACTTC	CAISAPGGSETQYF
NA	TRBV6-1	NA	TRBJ2-3	TGTGCCAGCAGTTCGGGACATTCCACAGATACGCAGTATTTT	CASSSGHSTDTQYF
NA	TRBV28	TRBD1	TRBJ2-1	TGTGCCAGCCGGGACAGGGGGCTGAACGGGGGCTACAATGAGCAGTTCTTC	CASRDRGLNGGYNEQFF
NA	TRBV5-6	TRBD1	TRBJ2-3	TGTGCCAGCAGCATCGACAGGGGTGCGTCGCAGTATTTT	CASSIDRGASQYF
NA	TRBV7-3	NA	TRBJ2-3	TGTGCCAGCAGCTTACACACAGATACGCAGTATTTT	CASSLHTDTQYF
once	TRBV7-9	NA	TRBJ1-3	TGTGCCACCGAGCCCGGGGGAAACACCATATATTTT	CATEPGGNTIYF
NA	TRBV15	NA	TRBJ2-1	TGTGCCACCAGCAGAGGGGCGGGAAGCTCCTACAATGAGCAGTTCTTC	CATSRGAGSSYNEQFF
NA	TRBV6-5	TRBD1	TRBJ2-7	TGTGCCAGCAGCTGGGACAGGACCTCCTACGAGCAGTACTTC	CASSWDRTSYEQYF
NA	TRBV6-5	TRBD2	TRBJ2-7	TGTGCCAGCAAGCGGGAGGGGTACGAGCAGTACTTC	CASKREGYEQYF
NA	TRBV9	NA	TRBJ1-5	TGTGCCAGCAGCGTAGATTATGGTCAGCCCCAGCATTTT	CASSVDYGQPQHF
NA	TRBV5-6	NA	TRBJ1-1	TGTGCCAGCAGCCATGGACGGATGACTGAAGCTTTCTTT	CASSHGRMTEAFF
NA	TRBV11-3	TRBD2	TRBJ2-5	TGTGCCAGCTCGGGGACTAACCAAGAGACCCAGTACTTC	CASSGTNQETQYF
NA	TRBV6-5	TRBD2	TRBJ2-2	TGTGCCAGCAGCCTCTACACCCTAGCGGGCGGGGAGCTGTTTTTT	CASSLYTLAGGELFF
NA	TRBV6-6	TRBD1	TRBJ1-1	TGTGCCAGCATTGGACAGGGGGAATCGAAAGCTTTCTTT	CASIGQGESKAFF
NA	TRBV9	NA	TRBJ1-2	TGTGCCAGCAGCGTAGGGGAGAGCTATGGCTACACCTTC	CASSVGESYGYTF
NA	TRBV7-2	NA	TRBJ2-5	TGTGCCAGCAGCTTATATACAGGCCAAGAGACCCAGTACTTC	CASSLYTGQETQYF
NA	TRBV5-1	NA	TRBJ1-1	TGCGCCAGCAGCTTAGGGGGGACGGAGAACACTGAAGCTTTCTTT	CASSLGGTENTEAFF
NA	TRBV29-1	NA	TRBJ2-3	TGCAGCGTTACGAGATACACAGATACGCAGTATTTT	CSVTRYTDTQYF
once	TRBV2	NA	TRBJ1-5	TGTGCCAGCAGTGAAGCGCTTCAGGGAGGGGGTCAGCCCCAGCATTTT	CASSEALQGGGQPQHF
once	TRBV28	NA	TRBJ2-5	TGTGCCAGCAGTTTATGGCTTGGACAGTCGGAGACCCAGTACTTC	CASSLWLGQSETQYF
NA	TRBV10-3	TRBD2	TRBJ2-1	TGTGCCATCAGTGAGTCGGGGGTTGCGGGAGGGCCGGACAATGAGCAGTTCTTC	CAISESGVAGGPDNEQFF
NA	TRBV7-6	NA	TRBJ2-4	TGTGCCAGCAGCTTAGCGGGAAGGGGGGAAGGCAAAAACATTCAGTACTTC	CASSLAGRGEGKNIQYF
NA	TRBV7-2	NA	TRBJ1-5	TGTGCCAGCAGCTTAGGACAGATCAATCAGCCCCAGCATTTT	CASSLGQINQPQHF
NA	TRBV5-6	NA	TRBJ1-6	TGTGCCAGCAGCCCTGGGGGGAGCTCCTATAATTCACCCCTCCACTTT	CASSPGGSSYNSPLHF